The sequence of this TCR beta chain was determined in a study of control samples from healthy donors and cancer patients. The V gene's germline CDR1 is SGHRS and CDR2 YFSETQ. The CDR3 runs to 15 residues. With 6 bases clipped from V and 8 bases from J, the junction kept 15 bases outside the gene matches. Only in-frame clones appear in the TCRdb table, and some are missing; sequencing was by immunoSEQ multiplex PCR. The profile covers 50,000 to 65,000 clones, with about nine tenths appearing a single time and around 1.3% taken by the ten largest. The specimen sequenced was PBMCs. The TCR was taken from a woman between 45 and 65 years old with colorectal cancer. V gene TRBV5-1 combines with J gene TRBJ1-2, with TRBD1 matching over 8 bases. The CDR3 loop is CASTLGATGAMGYTF. The CDR3 DNA reads TGCGCCAGCACCCTTGGTGCGACAGGGGCGATGGGCTACACCTTC.